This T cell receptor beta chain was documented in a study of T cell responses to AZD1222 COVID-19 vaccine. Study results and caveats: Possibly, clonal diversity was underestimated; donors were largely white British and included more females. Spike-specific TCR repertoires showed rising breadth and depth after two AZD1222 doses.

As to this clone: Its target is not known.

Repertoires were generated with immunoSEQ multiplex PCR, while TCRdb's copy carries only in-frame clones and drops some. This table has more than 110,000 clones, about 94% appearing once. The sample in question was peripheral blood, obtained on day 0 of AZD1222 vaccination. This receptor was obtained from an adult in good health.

CDR3 residues: CATSRVSGVGNTEAFF. The DNA for the CDR3 is TGTGCCACCAGCAGAGTTTCCGGGGTGGGGAACACTGAAGCTTTCTTT. The chain carries TRBV15 and TRBJ1-1; D ambiguous. Trimming stripped 1 base from V and 1 base from J, with 13 bases between. This CDR3 spans 16 amino acids. Germline CDR1 is LNHNV and CDR2 is YYDKDF (reference sequence).